The 28 T cell receptor beta chains presented below share a single source sample, sequenced in a study of T cell clonality in common variable immunodeficiency. Repertoires were generated with immunoSEQ multiplex PCR, while TCRdb's copy carries only in-frame clones and drops some. The data show fewer than 65,000 clones, with none appearing a single time. The sequenced sample consisted of peripheral blood mononuclear cells. These receptors all come from a person aged 18 to 75 in good health.

The sample holds a few counts of this clone. Germline is not matched at one junction end, which may reflect a read error. The observed sequence ends 3 residues before the CDR3 terminus, with the missing tail filled in from the germline J gene. Within the sample, other DNA sequences also encode this same CDR3. V and J are TRBV5-5 and TRBJ1-2; TRBD1 aligns across 12 bases. This CDR3 has 14 amino acids. Germline V gene sequence: CDR1 SGHKS, CDR2 YYEKEE (reference sequence). Partial CDR3 DNA: TGTGCCAGCAGCTGGGACAGGGGGCCAGATGGA. This codes for CASSWDRGPDG. The CDR3 in full is CASSWDRGPDGYTF. Full variable domain (remainder filled in from reference TRBV5-5 and TRBJ1-2): DAGVTQSPTHLIKTRGQQVTLRCSPISGHKSVSWYQQVLGQGPQFIFQYYEKEERGRGNFPDRFSARQFPNYSSELNVNALLLGDSALYLCASSWDRGPDGYTFGSGTRLTVV.

This clone was counted at least ten times. The read terminates 3 residues ahead of where the CDR3 ends, so the germline J gene completes it. The chain links TRBV12-3 or TRBV12-4 to TRBJ2-1; D gene ambiguous. V was cut by 6 bases and J by 0 bases, with 15 bases left in between. The CDR3 runs 16 residues. The CDR3 sequence: CASSSSMRVSYNEQFF. The CDR3 DNA, read in part, is TGTGCCAGCAGCTCTTCTATGAGAGTCTCCTACAATGAG.

This clone was observed many times. Read data end 3 residues before the CDR3 end; the end is taken from the germline J gene. The chain recombines TRBV20-1 with TRBJ1-2, with D possibly being TRBD1 (5 bases). V dropped 3 bases and J dropped 2 bases, with 10 bases sitting between them. The germline gives CDR1 DFQATT, CDR2 SNEGSKA (reference sequence). The CDR3 extends over 13 amino acids. The CDR3 sequence: CSASPGGNYGYTF. The CDR3 bases that were read are TGCAGTGCTAGTCCGGGGGGAAACTATGGC.

In this sample, this clone turned up many times. CDR3 loop: CASSLSNLHTGELFF. CDR3 DNA (partial): TGCGCCAGCAGCTTGAGTAACTTACACACCGGGGAG. The gene calls are TRBV5-1 and TRBJ2-2; D unclear. The read comes to an end 3 residues before the CDR3 does, leaving the germline J gene to fill in the end. V gave up 1 base and J gave up 3 bases, with 10 bases separating them. This CDR3 comprises 15 residues. CDR1 SGHRS and CDR2 YFSETQ come from the germline V gene.

This clone was seen repeatedly, ten times or more. The read ends 3 residues shy of where the CDR3 ends; the end is completed using the germline J gene. The chain uses TRBV7-2 and TRBJ1-1; D unclear. The V gene's germline CDR1 is SGHTA and CDR2 FQGNSA. This CDR3 region has 14 residues. V was cut by 3 bases and J by 0 bases, with 8 bases left in between. The DNA read from the CDR3 is TGTGCCAGCAGCTTTTCGGGGATGAACACTGAA. Protein: CASSFSGMNTE. The CDR3 reads in full as CASSFSGMNTEAFF.

This clone was recorded many times. Incomplete CDR3 DNA: TGTGCCAGCAGTAACCCGGGGATGGCTAATGAAAAA. It yields the protein CASSNPGMANEK. The full CDR3 reads CASSNPGMANEKLFF. The genes are TRBV28 and TRBJ1-4, with D hard to call. The read ends 3 residues shy of where the CDR3 ends; the end is completed using the germline J gene. The germline V and J ends were trimmed by 5 bases and 3 bases, with 13 bases remaining between them. This CDR3 contains 15 residues. The germline V gene encodes CDR1 MDHEN and CDR2 SYDVKM.

This clone showed up many times. The missing CDR3 end, 3 residues past where the read stops, is filled in from the germline J gene. The chain uses TRBV5-1 and TRBJ1-2; D remains ambiguous. CDR1 is SGHRS, CDR2 YFSETQ, per germline. This CDR3 has 13 residues. Trimming left V 0 bases short and J 4 bases short, with 7 bases between. The sequenced CDR3 bases are TGCGCCAGCAGCTTGGAGGCCCCCTATGGC. Its protein product is CASSLEAPYG. The entire CDR3 protein reads CASSLEAPYGYTF.

This clone occurred many times. The sequenced fragment ends 3 residues before the CDR3 boundary, so the rest is inferred from the germline J gene. The rearrangement links TRBV5-1 to TRBJ1-1; 7 bases match TRBD1. With 7 bases clipped from V and 5 bases from J, the junction kept 2 bases outside the gene matches. Germline CDR1 reads SGHRS; CDR2 reads YFSETQ. This CDR3 has 11 amino acids. The sequenced CDR3 bases are TGCGCCAGCTCCAGGGGGACTGAA. It yields the protein CASSRGTE. The whole CDR3 sequence is CASSRGTEAFF.

This clone was recorded many times. The read terminates 3 residues before the CDR3 end, so the remaining end is supplied by the germline J gene. The chain links TRBV5-1 to TRBJ2-7; 8 positions agree with TRBD1. CDR1 and CDR2 (germline): SGHRS, YFSETQ. The J segment lost 5 bases and the V segment lost 0 bases, leaving 1 base of the junction unmatched. The CDR3 totals 13 residues. The CDR3 loop reads CASSLGTGHEQYF. The DNA read from the CDR3 is TGCGCCAGCAGCTTGGGGACAGGGCACGAG.

Of note for this clone: The read ends 3 residues before the CDR3 terminus; that terminus is restored from the germline J gene. The rearrangement joins TRBV13 to TRBJ2-2; D may be TRBD1 (5 bases). In germline, CDR1 is PRHDT, CDR2 FYEKMQ (reference sequence). The CDR3 covers 18 residues. The CDR3 DNA, read in part, is TGTGCCAGCAGCTATCGAGTCGCAGACAGACGGATATCTGAAAAG. Its translation: CASSYRVADRRISEK. The entire CDR3 sequence reads CASSYRVADRRISEKLFF.

This clone occurred many times. Sequencing ends 3 residues short of the CDR3 end; the germline J gene provides the rest. The V and J genes are TRBV28 and TRBJ2-1; D is tentatively TRBD1 or TRBD2 (5 bases each). This CDR3 is built from 15 residues. With 4 bases removed from V and 0 bases from J, the gap between germline ends came to 10 bases. CDR1 is MDHEN and CDR2 is SYDVKM in the germline V gene. CDR3 in amino acids: CASSSPGSSYNEQFF. CDR3 bases read: TGTGCCAGCAGTTCTCCAGGGAGCTCCTACAATGAG.

This clone came up a few times. A much larger clone lies a single base off, so this may be a read error. Read data end 3 residues before the CDR3 end; the end is taken from the germline J gene. J is TRBJ2-5 and V is TRBV19; 12 nucleotides match TRBD2. The length of the CDR3 is 15 residues. CDR1 LNHDA and CDR2 SQIVND come from the germline V gene (reference sequence). Incomplete CDR3 DNA: TGTGCCAGTACTAGCGGGAGGGCCGGCACAGATACC. The encoded protein is CASTSGRAGTDT. Given in full, the CDR3 is CASTSGRAGTDTQYF.

This clone showed up just a few times. The read comes to an end 3 residues before the CDR3 does, leaving the germline J gene to fill in the end. The chain links TRBV29-1 to TRBJ1-5, with TRBD1 matching 8 bases. The V segment lost 6 bases and the J segment 2 bases; nucleotides outside the gene matches: 9. Germline V gives CDR1 SQVTM, CDR2 ANQGSEA. The CDR3 runs to 15 residues. This chain's CDR3 is CSVAYGQGGNQPQHF. CDR3 DNA, as far as it was read: TGCAGCGTCGCCTACGGACAGGGAGGCAATCAGCCC.

This clone was detected ten times or more. The CDR3 end lies 3 residues beyond the end of the read and is filled in from the germline J gene. The chain combines TRBV30 with TRBJ1-4, with a possible D match to TRBD1 (6 bases). CDR1 is GTSNPN, CDR2 SVGIG, per germline (reference sequence). This CDR3 spans 13 amino acids. CDR3: CAWCRGHNSPLFF. CDR3 DNA, as far as it was read: TGTGCCTGGTGCAGGGGTCATAATTCACCA.

This clone was counted ten times or more. The CDR3 end is not reached by the read, which stops 3 residues before it; the germline J gene fills it in. The chain links TRBV28 to TRBJ2-1; 12 positions match TRBD2. V was pared by 4 bases and J by 8 bases, with 6 bases of the junction left unmatched. Germline V lookup: CDR1 MDHEN, CDR2 SYDVKM. This CDR3 is built from 15 residues. CDR3 region: CASSSPSGGEYEQFF. The CDR3 bases that were read are TGTGCCAGCAGTTCCCCTAGCGGGGGGGAGTATGAG. Drawing the rest from reference TRBV28 and TRBJ2-1, the complete variable domain is DVKVTQSSRYLVKRTGEKVFLECVQDMDHENMFWYRQDPGLGLRLIYFSYDVKMKEKGDIPEGYSVSREKKERFSLILESASTNQTSMYLCASSSPSGGEYEQFFGPGTRLTVL.

This clone was seen repeatedly, ten times or more. The missing CDR3 end, 3 residues past where the read stops, is filled in from the germline J gene. The chain couples TRBV30 to TRBJ1-2, with 8 bases aligning to TRBD1. The CDR3 runs 13 residues. The V gene end was trimmed by 7 bases and the J gene end by 4 bases; junction bases not matched to a gene: 8. Germline CDR1 and CDR2: GTSNPN and SVGIG (reference sequence). The CDR3 is CAFLGQVFYGYTF. The part of the CDR3 DNA that was read is TGTGCCTTCTTGGGACAGGTGTTCTATGGC.

This clone came up many times. The CDR3 is cut off 3 residues early in the read; its end comes from the germline J gene. V usage is TRBV15 and J usage is TRBJ2-7, with 10 bases lining up with TRBD2. The CDR3 runs 16 residues. Germline trimming cut 1 base from V and 2 bases from J; bases unmatched to any gene: 5. Germline CDR1 and CDR2: LNHNV and YYDKDF (reference sequence). The CDR3 bases that were read are TGTGCCACCAGCAGAGGAGAAAGCGGGAGGGCCTACGAG. Residues: CATSRGESGRAYE. In full, the CDR3 is CATSRGESGRAYEQYF. Drawing the rest from reference TRBV15 and TRBJ2-7, the complete variable domain is DAMVIQNPRYQVTQFGKPVTLSCSQTLNHNVMYWYQQKSSQAPKLLFHYYDKDFNNEADTPDNFQSRRPNTSFCFLDIRSPGLGDTAMYLCATSRGESGRAYEQYFGPGTRLTVT.

There are a few counts of this clone. Just one base apart from a much larger clone, this may be a read error. The CDR3 end falls 3 residues outside the read, so it is completed with the germline J gene. The sample has other DNA sequences that encode this CDR3 too. The V and J genes are TRBV5-1 and TRBJ1-3; D is perhaps TRBD1 (6 bases). This CDR3 spans 14 amino acids. CDR1 is SGHRS, CDR2 YFSETQ, per germline. The DNA read from the CDR3 is TGCGCCAGCAGCTTGGGCGCAGGGGAGTACACG. Its protein is CASSLGAGEYT. The CDR3 in full is CASSLGAGEYTIYF.

This clone was picked up many times. The read halts 3 residues ahead of the CDR3 end, with the missing end drawn from the germline J gene. The chain combines TRBV29-1 with TRBJ1-2; D possibly corresponds to TRBD1 (5 bases). CDR1 is SQVTM and CDR2 is ANQGSEA in the germline V gene. The CDR3 is 12 residues long. V was cut by 4 bases and J by 5 bases, with 11 bases left in between. CDR3 DNA (partial): TGCAGCGTTGGAGAGGGGACTTATGGC. As protein: CSVGEGTYG. Given in full, the CDR3 is CSVGEGTYGYTF. Supplemented by reference TRBV29-1 and TRBJ1-2, the full variable domain reads SAVISQKPSRDICQRGTSLTIQCQVDSQVTMMFWYRQQPGQSLTLIATANQGSEATYESGFVIDKFPISRPNLTFSTLTVSNMSPEDSSIYLCSVGEGTYGYTFGSGTRLTVV.

This clone was found many times. Read coverage stops 3 residues before the CDR3 terminus; the germline J gene supplies the remainder. The V and J genes are TRBV20-1 and TRBJ1-2; D is perhaps TRBD1 (5 bases). The germline CDR1 and CDR2 sequences are DFQATT and SNEGSKA (reference sequence). The CDR3 is 14 residues long. Trimming took off 5 bases at V and 3 bases at J, with 16 bases between the two ends. CDR3 region: CSAHETENYYGYTF. Incomplete CDR3 DNA: TGCAGTGCTCATGAGACAGAGAATTACTATGGC.

Only a few counts were recorded for this clone. The read halts 3 residues ahead of the CDR3 end, with the missing end drawn from the germline J gene. V is TRBV7-2 and J is TRBJ1-5; 8 nucleotides line up with TRBD1. Germline assignment: CDR1 SGHTA and CDR2 FQGNSA. The CDR3 covers 14 residues. V gave up 5 bases and J gave up 7 bases; unmatched junction bases: 7. The CDR3 sequence is CASSPKQGGQPQHF. Incomplete CDR3 DNA: TGTGCCAGCAGCCCTAAACAGGGGGGCCAGCCC.

This clone was seen ten or more times. From the germline J gene comes the end of the CDR3, since the read stops 3 residues before it. The chain couples TRBV7-2 to TRBJ1-2; D is undetermined. V was trimmed by 0 bases and J by 3 bases, leaving 5 bases between them. Germline CDR1 is SGHTA and CDR2 is FQGNSA. The CDR3 spans 13 residues. The CDR3 bases that were read are TGTGCCAGCAGCTTAGCCGGTGACTATGGC. Protein product: CASSLAGDYG. In full, the CDR3 reads CASSLAGDYGYTF.

There are many counts of this clone. The sequence runs out 3 residues before the end of the CDR3; the remainder is reconstructed from the germline J gene. V and J are TRBV7-9 and TRBJ1-6; possibly TRBD1 for D (6 bases). V was clipped by 0 bases and J by 6 bases, with 9 bases between them. Germline V gene sequence: CDR1 SEHNR, CDR2 FQNEAQ (reference sequence). The CDR3 contains 15 residues. The DNA read from the CDR3 is TGTGCCAGCAGCTTAGCGACAGGATTTAATTCACCC. Translated: CASSLATGFNSP. The whole CDR3 sequence is CASSLATGFNSPLHF.

This clone was observed many times. The sequenced fragment ends 3 residues before the CDR3 boundary, so the rest is inferred from the germline J gene. V usage is TRBV20-1 and J usage is TRBJ2-5; 7 nucleotides line up with TRBD1. Per germline, CDR1 DFQATT and CDR2 SNEGSKA (reference sequence). With V trimmed by 6 bases and J by 2 bases, 3 bases remained unmatched. The CDR3 has 12 amino acids. CDR3 bases read: TGCAGTGCCTGGGACAGACAAGAGACC. It is translated as CSAWDRQET. The whole CDR3 region reads CSAWDRQETQYF.

This clone was found many times. The read ends 3 residues shy of where the CDR3 ends; the end is completed using the germline J gene. The chain is built from TRBV11-1 and TRBJ1-1; TRBD1 matches at 7 bases. Germline CDR1 and CDR2: SGHAT and FQDESV (reference sequence). The V gene end was trimmed by 5 bases and the J gene end by 1 base; junction bases not matched to a gene: 7. This CDR3 comprises 15 residues. CDR3 DNA, as far as it was read: TGTGCCAGCAGCCCGACGACAGGGAAGAACACTGAA. Translating it yields CASSPTTGKNTE. From start to end, the CDR3 is CASSPTTGKNTEAFF.

This clone was recorded at least ten times. The CDR3 end lies 3 residues beyond the end of the read and is filled in from the germline J gene. The chain has TRBV7-9 and TRBJ1-1; perhaps TRBD1 as D (6 bases). The V and J ends lost 5 bases and 5 bases respectively, with 18 bases between them. The CDR3 sequence is 15 residues long. Germline V CDR1 and CDR2: SEHNR, FQNEAQ (reference sequence). This CDR3 is CASSLITAGETEAFF. CDR3 bases read: TGTGCCAGCAGCCTTATAACCGCAGGGGAGACTGAA.

In its sample, this clone was seen many times. The CDR3 extends 3 residues past the end of the read, so its final part is completed from the germline J gene. V is TRBV7-9 and J is TRBJ1-1; 10 bases align to TRBD1. The CDR3 spans 14 residues. With 5 bases clipped from V and 4 bases from J, the junction kept 4 bases outside the gene matches. CDR1 and CDR2 from the germline V gene are SEHNR and FQNEAQ (reference sequence). The CDR3 sequence: CASSLRQGATEAFF. The part of the CDR3 DNA that was read is TGTGCCAGCAGCCTGCGACAGGGGGCCACTGAA.

This clone was seen ten or more times. Read sequence stops 3 residues before the CDR3 end, and the germline J gene provides the missing end. This chain uses TRBV20-1 with TRBJ2-4; 8 bases line up with TRBD2. The junction had 10 bases not matched to a gene; V was cut back by 0 bases and J by 0 bases. Germline V gene data show CDR1 as DFQATT and CDR2 as SNEGSKA (reference sequence). The CDR3 length is 18 residues. The CDR3 loop is CSARDISGAPLAKNIQYF. The CDR3 DNA, read in part, is TGCAGTGCTAGAGATATTAGCGGGGCGCCGCTAGCCAAAAACATT.